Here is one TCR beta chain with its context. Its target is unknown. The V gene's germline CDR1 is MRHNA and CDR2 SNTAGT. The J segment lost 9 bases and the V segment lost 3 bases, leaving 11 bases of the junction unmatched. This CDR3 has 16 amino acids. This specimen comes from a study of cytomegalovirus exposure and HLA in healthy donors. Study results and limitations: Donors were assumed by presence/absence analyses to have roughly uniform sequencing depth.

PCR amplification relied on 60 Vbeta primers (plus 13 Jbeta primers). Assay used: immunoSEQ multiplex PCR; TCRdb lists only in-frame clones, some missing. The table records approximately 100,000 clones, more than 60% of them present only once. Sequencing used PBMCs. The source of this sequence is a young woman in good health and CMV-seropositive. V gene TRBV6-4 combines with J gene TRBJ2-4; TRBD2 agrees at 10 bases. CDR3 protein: CASSEGLAGAEAIQYF. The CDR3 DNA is TGTGCCAGCAGTGAAGGTCTAGCGGGGGCCGAGGCCATTCAGTACTTC.